Included here is one T cell receptor beta chain sequence, with context. This entry is derived from a study of blood T cell repertoires in COVID-19. On the study more broadly: From the United States, Italy and Spain came samples of acute and convalescent COVID-19. T cells, B-cell-depleted T cells, or PBMCs supplied cDNA or gDNA.

Germline CDR1 is SGDLS and CDR2 is YYNGEE. Trimming removed 2 bases from V and 5 bases from J; junction bases left unmatched: 5. The CDR3 runs to 14 residues. Participants' reported clinical history set cohort assignment. Cohort 3 recovery required two negative PCRs, clearance, or symptom resolution. Sequenced by immunoSEQ multiplex PCR; TCRdb stores in-frame clones only, minus some. The sample contains a few hundred thousand clones, roughly 80% of which appear only once. The clonotype was recovered from a man aged 45-65 years who had recovered from COVID-19. The chain recombines TRBV9 with TRBJ1-2; 8 positions match TRBD1. Sequenced: PBMCs or T cells enriched from blood (not recorded which). CDR3 coding DNA: TGTGCCAGCAGCGTTGGGACAGGCTTTTATGGCTACACCTTC. It is translated as CASSVGTGFYGYTF.